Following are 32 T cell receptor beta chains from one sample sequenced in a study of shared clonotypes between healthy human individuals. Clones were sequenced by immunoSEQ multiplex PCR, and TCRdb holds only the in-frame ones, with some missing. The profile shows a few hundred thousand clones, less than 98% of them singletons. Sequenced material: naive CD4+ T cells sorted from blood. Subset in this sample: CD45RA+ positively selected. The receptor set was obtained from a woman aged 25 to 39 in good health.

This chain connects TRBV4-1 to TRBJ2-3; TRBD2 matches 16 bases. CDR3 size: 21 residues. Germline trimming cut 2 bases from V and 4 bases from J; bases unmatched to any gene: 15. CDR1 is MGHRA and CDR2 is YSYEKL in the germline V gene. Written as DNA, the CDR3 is TGCGCCAGCAGCCAACCTGTTTCCGGGACTAGCGGGAGGGCCGGGGCAGATACGCAGTATTTT. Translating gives CASSQPVSGTSGRAGADTQYF.

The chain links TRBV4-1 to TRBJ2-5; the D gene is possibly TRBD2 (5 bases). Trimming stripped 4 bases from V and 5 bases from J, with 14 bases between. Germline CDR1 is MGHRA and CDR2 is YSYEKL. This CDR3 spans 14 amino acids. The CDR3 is CASSPPEGLETQYF. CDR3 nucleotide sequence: TGCGCCAGCAGCCCCCCAGAGGGCCTGGAGACCCAGTACTTC.

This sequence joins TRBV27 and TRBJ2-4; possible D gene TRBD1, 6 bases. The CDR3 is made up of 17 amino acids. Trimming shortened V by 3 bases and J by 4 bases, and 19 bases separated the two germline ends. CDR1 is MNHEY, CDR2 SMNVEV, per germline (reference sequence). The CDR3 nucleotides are TGTGCCAGCAGTTTCTCTACGACAGGAGGCCTAAAAAACATTCAGTACTTC. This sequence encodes CASSFSTTGGLKNIQYF.

CDR3 DNA: TGCGCCAGCAGCTTGGGCCAGGGAGCCTCACCCCTCCACTTT. Amino acids: CASSLGQGASPLHF. This chain connects TRBV5-1 to TRBJ1-6, with a possible D match to TRBD1 (5 bases). This CDR3 is 14 amino acids long. Germline V gene data show CDR1 as SGHRS and CDR2 as YFSETQ. The V end was cut by 0 bases, the J end by 10 bases, with 11 bases between.

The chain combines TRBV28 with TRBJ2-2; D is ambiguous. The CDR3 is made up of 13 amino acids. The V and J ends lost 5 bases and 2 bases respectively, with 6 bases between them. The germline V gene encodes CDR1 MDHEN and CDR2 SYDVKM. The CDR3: CASSPGNTGELFF. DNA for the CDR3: TGTGCCAGCAGTCCAGGAAACACCGGGGAGCTGTTTTTT.

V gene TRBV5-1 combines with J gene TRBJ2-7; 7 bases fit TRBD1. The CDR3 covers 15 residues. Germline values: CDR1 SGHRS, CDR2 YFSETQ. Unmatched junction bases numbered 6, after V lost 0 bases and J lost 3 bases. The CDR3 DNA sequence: TGCGCCAGCAGCTTGGCCAGGGGACAGAACTACGAGCAGTACTTC. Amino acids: CASSLARGQNYEQYF. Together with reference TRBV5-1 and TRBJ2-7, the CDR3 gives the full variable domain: KAGVTQTPRYLIKTRGQQVTLSCSPISGHRSVSWYQQTPGQGLQFLFEYFSETQRNKGNFPGRFSGRQFSNSRSEMNVSTLELGDSALYLCASSLARGQNYEQYFGPGTRLTVT.

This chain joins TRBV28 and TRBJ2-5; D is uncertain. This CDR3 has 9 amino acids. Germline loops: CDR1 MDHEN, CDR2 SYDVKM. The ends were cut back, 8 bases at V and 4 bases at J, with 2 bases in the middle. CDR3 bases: TGTGCCAGCGGAGAGACCCAGTACTTC. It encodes CASGETQYF.

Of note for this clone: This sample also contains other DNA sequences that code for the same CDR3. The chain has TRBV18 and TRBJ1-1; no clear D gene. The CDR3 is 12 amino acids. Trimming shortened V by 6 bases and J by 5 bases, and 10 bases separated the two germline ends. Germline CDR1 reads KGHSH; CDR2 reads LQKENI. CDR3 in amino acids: CASSPGRTEAFF. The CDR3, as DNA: TGTGCCAGCTCCCCGGGGAGGACTGAAGCTTTCTTT.

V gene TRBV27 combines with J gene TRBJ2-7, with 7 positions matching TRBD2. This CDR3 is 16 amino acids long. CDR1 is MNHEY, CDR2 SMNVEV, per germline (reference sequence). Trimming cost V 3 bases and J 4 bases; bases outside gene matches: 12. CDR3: CASSFRAGATGYEQYF. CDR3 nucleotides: TGTGCCAGCAGTTTTCGTGCGGGAGCGACGGGATACGAGCAGTACTTC.

CDR3 sequence (DNA): TGCAGCGTTTCGGTCGACCACCCTCCCGGTCAGCAACCTAACTATGGCTACACCTTC. It specifies CSVSVDHPPGQQPNYGYTF. The chain carries TRBV29-1 and TRBJ1-2; D is undetermined. The V gene's germline CDR1 is SQVTM and CDR2 ANQGSEA. V shed 5 bases and J shed 0 bases, with 28 bases lying between them. The CDR3 spans 19 residues.

The CDR3 is CASSLGAGESYEQYF. The CDR3 DNA reads as TGTGCCAGCAGCTTAGGGGCAGGGGAGTCCTACGAGCAGTACTTC. The V call is TRBV13, the J call TRBJ2-7; TRBD1 might be the D (6 bases). Germline V lookup: CDR1 PRHDT, CDR2 FYEKMQ (reference sequence). Trimming took 0 bases from V and 1 from J, leaving 10 bases between them. The CDR3 is made up of 15 amino acids.

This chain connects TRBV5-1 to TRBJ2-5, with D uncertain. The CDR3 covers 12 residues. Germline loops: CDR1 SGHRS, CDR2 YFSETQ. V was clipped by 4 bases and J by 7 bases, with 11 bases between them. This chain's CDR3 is CASSVSDTTQYF. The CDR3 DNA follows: TGCGCCAGCAGCGTATCGGATACGACCCAGTACTTC.

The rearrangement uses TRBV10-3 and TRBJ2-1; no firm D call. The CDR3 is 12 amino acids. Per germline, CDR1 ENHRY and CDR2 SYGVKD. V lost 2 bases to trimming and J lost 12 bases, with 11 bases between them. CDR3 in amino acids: CAISEEVVGQFF. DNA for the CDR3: TGTGCCATCAGTGAGGAAGTAGTTGGGCAGTTCTTC.

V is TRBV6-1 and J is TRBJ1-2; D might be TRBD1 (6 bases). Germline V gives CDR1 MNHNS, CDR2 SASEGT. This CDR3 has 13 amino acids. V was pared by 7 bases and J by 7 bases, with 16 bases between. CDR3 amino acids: CASISRTEAGYTF. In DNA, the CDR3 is TGTGCCAGCATTTCCCGGACAGAGGCTGGCTACACCTTC.

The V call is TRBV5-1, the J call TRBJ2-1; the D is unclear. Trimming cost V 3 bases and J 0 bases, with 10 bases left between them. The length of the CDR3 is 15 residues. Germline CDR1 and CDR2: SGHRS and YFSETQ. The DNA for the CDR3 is TGCGCCAGCAGCTCTACAGTGAGCTCCTACAATGAGCAGTTCTTC. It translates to CASSSTVSSYNEQFF.

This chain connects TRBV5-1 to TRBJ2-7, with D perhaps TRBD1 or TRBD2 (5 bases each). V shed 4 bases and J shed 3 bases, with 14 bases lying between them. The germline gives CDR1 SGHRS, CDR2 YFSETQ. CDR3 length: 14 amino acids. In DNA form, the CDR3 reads TGCGCCAGCAGCCCCCGGGACCCCCTCTACGAGCAGTACTTC. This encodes CASSPRDPLYEQYF.

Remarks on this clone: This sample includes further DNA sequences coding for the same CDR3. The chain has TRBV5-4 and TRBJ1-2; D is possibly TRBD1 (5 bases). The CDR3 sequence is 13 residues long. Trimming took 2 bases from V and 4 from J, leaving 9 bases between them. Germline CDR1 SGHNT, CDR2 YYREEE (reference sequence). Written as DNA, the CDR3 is TGTGCCAGCAGCTTATGGGGCGGCTATGGCTACACCTTC. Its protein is CASSLWGGYGYTF.

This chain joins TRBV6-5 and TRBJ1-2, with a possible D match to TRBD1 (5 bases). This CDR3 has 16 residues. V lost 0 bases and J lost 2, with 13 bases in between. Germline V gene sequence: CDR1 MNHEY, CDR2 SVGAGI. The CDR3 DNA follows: TGTGCCAGCAGTTACTCGAATCCAGGGCGGAACTATGGCTACACCTTC. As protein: CASSYSNPGRNYGYTF.

This chain's CDR3 is CASSHPPSGNYEQYF. The DNA for the CDR3 is TGCGCCAGCAGCCACCCCCCAAGCGGCAACTACGAGCAGTACTTC. This rearrangement joins TRBV4-1 to TRBJ2-7; perhaps TRBD2 as D (5 bases). The V gene lost 3 bases and the J gene lost 3 bases, with 15 bases spanning the gap. The CDR3 extends over 15 amino acids. In germline, CDR1 is MGHRA, CDR2 YSYEKL.

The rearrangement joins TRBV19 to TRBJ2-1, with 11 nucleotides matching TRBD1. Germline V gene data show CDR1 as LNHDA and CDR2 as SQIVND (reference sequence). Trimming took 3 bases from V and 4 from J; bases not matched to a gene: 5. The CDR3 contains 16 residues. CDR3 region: CASSMSGDRGYNEQFF. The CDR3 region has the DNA TGTGCCAGTAGTATGAGCGGGGACAGGGGGTACAATGAGCAGTTCTTC.

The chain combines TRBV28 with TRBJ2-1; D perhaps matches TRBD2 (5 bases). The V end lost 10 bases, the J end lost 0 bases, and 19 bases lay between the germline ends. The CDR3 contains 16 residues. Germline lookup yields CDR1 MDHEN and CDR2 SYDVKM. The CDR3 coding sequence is TGTGCCACCTCCCCCGCCTTTGCGGGCTCCTACAATGAGCAGTTCTTC. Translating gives CATSPAFAGSYNEQFF. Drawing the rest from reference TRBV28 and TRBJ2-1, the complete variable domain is DVKVTQSSRYLVKRTGEKVFLECVQDMDHENMFWYRQDPGLGLRLIYFSYDVKMKEKGDIPEGYSVSREKKERFSLILESASTNQTSMYLCATSPAFAGSYNEQFFGPGTRLTVL.

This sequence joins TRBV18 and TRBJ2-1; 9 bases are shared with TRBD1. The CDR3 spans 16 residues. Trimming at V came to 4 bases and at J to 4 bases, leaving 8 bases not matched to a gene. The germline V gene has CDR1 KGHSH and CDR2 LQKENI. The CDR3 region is CASSHRQGGTYNEQFF. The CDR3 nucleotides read TGTGCCAGCTCACACCGACAGGGGGGAACTTACAATGAGCAGTTCTTC.

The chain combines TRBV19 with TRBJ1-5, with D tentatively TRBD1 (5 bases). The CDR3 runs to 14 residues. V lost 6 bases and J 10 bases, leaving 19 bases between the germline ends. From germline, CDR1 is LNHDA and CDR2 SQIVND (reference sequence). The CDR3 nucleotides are TGTGCCAGTAGAGGCCCGGGGCCCTCTTCTCCCCAGCATTTT. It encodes CASRGPGPSSPQHF. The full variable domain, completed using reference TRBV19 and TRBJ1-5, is DGGITQSPKYLFRKEGQNVTLSCEQNLNHDAMYWYRQDPGQGLRLIYYSQIVNDFQKGDIAEGYSVSREKKESFPLTVTSAQKNPTAFYLCASRGPGPSSPQHFGDGTRLSIL.

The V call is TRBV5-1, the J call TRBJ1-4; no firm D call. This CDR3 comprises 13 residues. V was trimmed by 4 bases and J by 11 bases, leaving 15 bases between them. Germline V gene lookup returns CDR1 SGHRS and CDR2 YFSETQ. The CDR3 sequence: CASSPNEGEKLFF. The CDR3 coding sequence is TGCGCCAGCAGCCCGAACGAGGGAGAGAAACTGTTTTTT.

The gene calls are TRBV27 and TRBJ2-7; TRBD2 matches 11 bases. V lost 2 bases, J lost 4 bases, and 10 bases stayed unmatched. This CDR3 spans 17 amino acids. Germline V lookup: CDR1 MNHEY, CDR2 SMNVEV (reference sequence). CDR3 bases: TGTGCCAGCAGTTTAATAGTAACGACTAGCGGGATGTACGAGCAGTACTTC. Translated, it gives CASSLIVTTSGMYEQYF.

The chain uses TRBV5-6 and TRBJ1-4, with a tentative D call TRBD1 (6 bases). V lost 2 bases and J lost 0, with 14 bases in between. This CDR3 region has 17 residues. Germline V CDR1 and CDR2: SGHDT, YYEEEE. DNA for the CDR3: TGTGCCAGCAGCTTTCTGACAGACAGGCCAACTAATGAAAAACTGTTTTTT. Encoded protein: CASSFLTDRPTNEKLFF.

The CDR3 sequence: CASSPLIFSSPSDSNQPQHF. CDR3 DNA: TGTGCCAGCAGCCCCCTAATTTTCTCGTCCCCCAGTGATAGCAATCAGCCCCAGCATTTT. This chain links TRBV28 with TRBJ1-5; D is unresolved. Germline CDR1 is MDHEN and CDR2 is SYDVKM. CDR3 size: 20 residues. V was pared by 6 bases and J by 0 bases, with 27 bases between.

The DNA of the CDR3 is TGTGCCAGCACCGAGCGGGTCCAAGAGACCCAGTACTTC. Protein product: CASTERVQETQYF. The chain is built from TRBV2 and TRBJ2-5; possible D gene TRBD2, 6 bases. This CDR3 has 13 amino acids. CDR1 and CDR2 (germline): SNHLY, FYNNEI. Trimming took 7 bases from V and 1 from J, leaving 10 bases between them.

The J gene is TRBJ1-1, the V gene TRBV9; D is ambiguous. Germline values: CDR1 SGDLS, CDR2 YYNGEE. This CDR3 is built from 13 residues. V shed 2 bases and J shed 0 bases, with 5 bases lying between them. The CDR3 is CASSVGMNTEAFF. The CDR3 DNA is TGTGCCAGCAGCGTGGGAATGAACACTGAAGCTTTCTTT.

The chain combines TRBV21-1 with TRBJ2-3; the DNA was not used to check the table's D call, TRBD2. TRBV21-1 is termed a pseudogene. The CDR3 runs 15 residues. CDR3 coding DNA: TGTGCCAGCCCCGTGGCGGGGTATCACACGGATACGCAGTATTTT. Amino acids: CASPVAGYHTDTQYF.

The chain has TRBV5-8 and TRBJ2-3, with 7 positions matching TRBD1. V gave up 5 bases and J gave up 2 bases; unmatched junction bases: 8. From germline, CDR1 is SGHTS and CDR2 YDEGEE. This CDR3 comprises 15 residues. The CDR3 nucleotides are TGTGCCAGCAGTGCGACAGGGCGCTTCACAGATACGCAGTATTTT. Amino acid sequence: CASSATGRFTDTQYF. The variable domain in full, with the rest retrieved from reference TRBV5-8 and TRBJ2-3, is EAGVTQSPTHLIKTRGQQATLRCSPISGHTSVYWYQQALGLGLQFLLWYDEGEERNRGNFPPRFSGRQFPNYSSELNVNALELEDSALYLCASSATGRFTDTQYFGPGTRLTVL.

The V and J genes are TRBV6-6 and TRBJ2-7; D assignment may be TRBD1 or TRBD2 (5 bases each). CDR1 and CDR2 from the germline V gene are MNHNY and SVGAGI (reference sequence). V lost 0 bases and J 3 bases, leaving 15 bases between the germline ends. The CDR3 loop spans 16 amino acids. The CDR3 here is CASSYSRGTRDYEQYF. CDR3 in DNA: TGTGCCAGCAGTTACTCGCGTGGGACCAGAGACTACGAGCAGTACTTC.